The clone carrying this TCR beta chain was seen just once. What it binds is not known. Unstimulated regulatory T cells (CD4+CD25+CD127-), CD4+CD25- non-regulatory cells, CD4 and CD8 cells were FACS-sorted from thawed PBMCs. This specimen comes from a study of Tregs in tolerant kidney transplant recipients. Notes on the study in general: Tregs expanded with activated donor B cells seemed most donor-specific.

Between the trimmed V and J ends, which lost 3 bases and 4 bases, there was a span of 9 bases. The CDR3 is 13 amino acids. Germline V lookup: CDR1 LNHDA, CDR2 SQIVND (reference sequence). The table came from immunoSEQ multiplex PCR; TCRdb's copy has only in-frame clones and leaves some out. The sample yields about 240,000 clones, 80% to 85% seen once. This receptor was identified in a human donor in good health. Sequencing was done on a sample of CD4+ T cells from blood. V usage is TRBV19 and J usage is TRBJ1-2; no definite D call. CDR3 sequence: CASSIGRFYGYTF. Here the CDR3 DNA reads TGTGCCAGTAGTATCGGGCGGTTCTATGGCTACACCTTC. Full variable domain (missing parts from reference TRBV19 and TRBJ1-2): DGGITQSPKYLFRKEGQNVTLSCEQNLNHDAMYWYRQDPGQGLRLIYYSQIVNDFQKGDIAEGYSVSREKKESFPLTVTSAQKNPTAFYLCASSIGRFYGYTFGSGTRLTVV.